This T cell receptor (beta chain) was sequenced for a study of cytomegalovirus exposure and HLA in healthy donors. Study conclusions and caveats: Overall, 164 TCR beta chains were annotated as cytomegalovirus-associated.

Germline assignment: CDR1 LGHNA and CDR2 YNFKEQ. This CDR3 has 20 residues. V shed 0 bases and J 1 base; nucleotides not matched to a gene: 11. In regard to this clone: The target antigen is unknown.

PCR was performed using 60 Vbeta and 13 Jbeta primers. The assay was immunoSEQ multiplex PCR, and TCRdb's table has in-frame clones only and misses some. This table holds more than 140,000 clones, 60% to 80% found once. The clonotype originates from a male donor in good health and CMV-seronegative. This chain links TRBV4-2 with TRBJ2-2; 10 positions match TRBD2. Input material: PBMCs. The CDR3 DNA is TGTGCCAGCAGCCAAGAATGGGGACTAGCGCGCACCAAGAACACCGGGGAGCTGTTTTTT. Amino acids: CASSQEWGLARTKNTGELFF.